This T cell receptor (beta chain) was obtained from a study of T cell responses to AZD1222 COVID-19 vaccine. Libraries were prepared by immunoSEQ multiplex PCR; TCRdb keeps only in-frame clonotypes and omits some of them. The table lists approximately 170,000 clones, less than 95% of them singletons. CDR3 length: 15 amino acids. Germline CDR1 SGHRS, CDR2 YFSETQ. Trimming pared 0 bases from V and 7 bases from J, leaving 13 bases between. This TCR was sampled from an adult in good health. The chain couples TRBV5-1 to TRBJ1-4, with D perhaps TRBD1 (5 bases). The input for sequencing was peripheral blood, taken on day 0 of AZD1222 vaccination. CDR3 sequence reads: CASSLAAGISEKLFF. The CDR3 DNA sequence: TGCGCCAGCAGCTTGGCCGCAGGGATAAGTGAAAAACTGTTTTTT.